A single sample gave rise to the 5 T cell receptor beta chains below, sequenced in a study of blood T cell repertoires in COVID-19. The assay was immunoSEQ multiplex PCR, and TCRdb's table has in-frame clones only and misses some. The repertoire holds about 350,000 clones, with approximately 90% as singletons. Material: peripheral blood. The receptors were gathered from a woman aged 55-70 years with COVID-19, enrolled during active disease.

The chain couples TRBV7-2 to TRBJ2-7; 9 bases are shared with TRBD2. V gave up 2 bases and J gave up 9 bases; unmatched junction bases: 11. The CDR3 loop spans 15 amino acids. From germline, CDR1 is SGHTA and CDR2 FQGNSA. In nucleotides, the CDR3 is TGTGCCAGCAGCTTACTACTAGCGGGCCCAGCCCCGCAGTACTTC. Amino acid sequence: CASSLLLAGPAPQYF.

The chain joins TRBV30 to TRBJ1-2; possible D gene TRBD1, 6 bases. The V gene's germline CDR1 is GTSNPN and CDR2 SVGIG (reference sequence). Trimming removed 6 bases at V and 3 bases at J, with 8 bases between. The CDR3 covers 11 residues. The CDR3 spells CACRQDYGYTF. The CDR3 nucleotides read TGTGCCTGTAGACAGGACTATGGCTACACCTTC.

The chain links TRBV28 to TRBJ1-4; D remains unclear. This CDR3 is 13 amino acids long. The V and J ends lost 4 bases and 8 bases respectively, with 11 bases between them. Germline-derived CDR1 and CDR2 are MDHEN and SYDVKM. CDR3 residues: CASSSVVREKLFF. Here the CDR3 DNA reads TGTGCCAGCAGTTCGGTGGTTCGGGAAAAACTGTTTTTT.

CDR3 in DNA: TGTGCCAGCAGTCCGCTCGGGACAGGCTTACGAAACACCATATATTTT. Translating it yields CASSPLGTGLRNTIYF. The chain joins TRBV27 to TRBJ1-3, with 8 bases matching TRBD1. Germline V lookup: CDR1 MNHEY, CDR2 SMNVEV (reference sequence). Unmatched junction bases numbered 11, after V lost 5 bases and J lost 5 bases. The CDR3 runs to 16 residues.

This chain links TRBV11-2 with TRBJ2-7; D is unresolved. Trimming removed 5 bases from V and 5 bases from J, with 7 bases in between. In germline, CDR1 is SGHAT, CDR2 FQNNGV. CDR3 size: 11 residues. The CDR3 DNA is TGTGCCAGCAGCACCCCGGACGAGCAGTACTTC. It codes for CASSTPDEQYF.